This TCR beta chain was retrieved from a study of Ad26.COV2.S vaccination and SARS-CoV-2 variants. From germline, CDR1 is KGHSH and CDR2 LQKENI. Losses at the gene ends were 4 bases for V and 2 bases for J; bases not matched to a gene: 6. This CDR3 region has 18 residues. As concerns this clone: The antigen remains undetermined.

Regarding treatment: about 20 received Ad26.COV2.S at low or high dose, single or two shots; 5 received placebo; per-sample allocation not given. Material that was analyzed had been drawn on day 63 after the first vaccine or placebo injection. The data were produced by immunoSEQ multiplex PCR, yet TCRdb's version contains in-frame clones alone and is incomplete. The repertoire includes roughly 300,000 clones, 80% to 90% of them detected once, and 9.5% to 12% sits in the top ten. Findings of the study overall: TCR breadth and depth estimates may have understated total T cell responses.

This chain joins TRBV18 and TRBJ2-2; 14 bases match TRBD2. The receptor was derived from a person between 18 and 59 years old who received the Ad26.COV2.S COVID-19 vaccine or a placebo. The sample in question was peripheral blood, obtained in a trial of Ad26.COV2.S vaccine versus placebo. CDR3 sequence: CASSLTSGRADNTGELFF. The CDR3 DNA is TGTGCCAGCTCACTGACTAGCGGGAGGGCCGATAACACCGGGGAGCTGTTTTTT.